The clone carrying this TCR beta chain was seen ten or more times. Its target is not known. Ophthalmopathy donors' eye disease showed moderate-to-severe activity, CAS of at least 3, NOSPECS of at least 4 and duration under 3 months. It was on clinical symptoms, serum thyroxine, TRAb, thyroid ultrasound and orbital computed tomography that diagnosis relied. The sample is drawn from a study of Graves' ophthalmopathy and Graves' hyperthyroidism. Study outcomes and limitations: Blood also harbored most expanded thyroid clonotypes above 0.001 frequency. Sensitivity reached 85% to 90% and specificity roughly 76% for a 13-signature model separating ophthalmopathy from stable hyperthyroidism.

The authors amplified TCR beta CDR3 regions, and they did so from RNA transcripts for repertoire sequencing. RT-PCR was first run with HTBI primers, then multiplex PCR in a second round. From the multiplex PCR reads, TCRdb called clonotypes with MiXCR, one entry per CDR3 protein. The table includes approximately 330,000 distinct CDR3 sequences, under 20% detected once. Germline CDR1 reads SGHNT; CDR2 reads YYREEE (reference sequence). The junction had 3 bases not matched to a gene; V was cut back by 0 bases and J by 4 bases. This CDR3 has 14 residues. This clonotype originated in an adult man with Graves' ophthalmopathy. This chain connects TRBV5-4 to TRBJ1-1, with TRBD1 identical over 7 bases. Sample: peripheral blood. The CDR3: CASSLAGGITEAFF. CDR3 coding DNA: TGTGCCAGCAGCTTGGCAGGGGGAATCACTGAAGCTTTCTTT.